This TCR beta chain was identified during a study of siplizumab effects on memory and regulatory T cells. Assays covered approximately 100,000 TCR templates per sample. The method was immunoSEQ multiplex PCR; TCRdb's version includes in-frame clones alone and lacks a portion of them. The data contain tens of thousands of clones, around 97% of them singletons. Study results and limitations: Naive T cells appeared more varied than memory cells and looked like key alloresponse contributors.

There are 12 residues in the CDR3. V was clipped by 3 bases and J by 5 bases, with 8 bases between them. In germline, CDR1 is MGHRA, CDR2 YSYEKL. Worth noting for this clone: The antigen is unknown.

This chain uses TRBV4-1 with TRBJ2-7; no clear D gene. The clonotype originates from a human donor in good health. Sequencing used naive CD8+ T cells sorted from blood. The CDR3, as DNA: TGCGCCAGCAGCCAGTATCCGAACGAGCAGTACTTC. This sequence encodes CASSQYPNEQYF.